Sequencing of this T cell receptor (beta chain) was carried out in a study of blood T cell repertoires in COVID-19. About the research overall: T cells, B-cell-depleted T cells, or PBMCs provided the cDNA or gDNA that served as material.

Some clones are missing from TCRdb's copy, which holds only in-frame ones; the method was immunoSEQ multiplex PCR. Of fewer than 120,000 clones detected, around 76% appear once; the ten largest clones hold roughly 3.8%. Germline lookup yields CDR1 LNHDA and CDR2 SQIVND (reference sequence). V dropped 3 bases and J dropped 7 bases, with 8 bases sitting between them. CDR3 size: 12 residues. The source is a woman of 80 years or more with acute or convalescent COVID-19. The chain is built from TRBV19 and TRBJ2-3; D perhaps matches TRBD1 (6 bases). The sequenced material came from peripheral blood. The CDR3 DNA is TGTGCCAGTAGTATGACAGGTTATACGCAGTATTTT. Encoded protein: CASSMTGYTQYF.